These 27 T cell receptor beta chains were all obtained from the same sample, sequenced in a study of identical twins. A single record per CDR3 protein comes from TCRdb applying MiXCR to the 5' RACE reads. In the table there are some 690,000 distinct CDR3 sequences, around 20% of which are singletons. The sample was also linked to a second study, of T cells expressing NK-cell markers.

Source material: PBMCs. All receptors come from a woman under 30 in good health.

This clonotype was found once. This chain uses TRBV11-2 with TRBJ2-7; unclear D gene. Trimming removed 3 bases from V and 6 bases from J, with 9 bases in between. Germline values: CDR1 SGHAT, CDR2 FQNNGV. This CDR3 has 12 amino acids. CDR3 sequence: CASSFKPTEQYF. Here the CDR3 DNA reads TGTGCCAGCAGCTTTAAACCGACCGAGCAGTACTTC.

This clonotype was counted only a few times. The rearrangement joins TRBV12-3 or TRBV12-4 to TRBJ1-3; D gene unclear. V was trimmed by 6 bases and J by 4 bases, leaving 13 bases between them. There are 14 residues in the CDR3. CDR3: CASRNRVFGNTIYF. The CDR3 DNA reads as TGTGCCAGCAGAAACAGAGTCTTCGGAAACACCATATATTTT.

This clonotype was seen many times. This chain uses TRBV15 with TRBJ1-1; possible D gene TRBD1, 6 bases. The V gene lost 5 bases and the J gene lost 1 base, with 8 bases spanning the gap. CDR3 length: 13 residues. Germline V gene lookup returns CDR1 LNHNV and CDR2 YYDKDF (reference sequence). CDR3 residues: CATSSTGNTEAFF. CDR3 sequence (DNA): TGTGCCACCAGCTCGACAGGGAACACTGAAGCTTTCTTT.

This clonotype has a count of ten or more. The chain is built from TRBV3-1 and TRBJ2-2; D call uncertain. Germline V CDR1 and CDR2: LGHDT, YNNKEL (reference sequence). The CDR3 is made up of 13 amino acids. Trimming took off 4 bases at V and 3 bases at J, with 6 bases between the two ends. CDR3 protein: CASSLTYTGELFF. In DNA form, the CDR3 reads TGTGCCAGCAGCCTTACGTACACCGGGGAGCTGTTTTTT.

The sample holds many counts of this clonotype. The chain couples TRBV20-1 to TRBJ2-5; D unclear. V lost 3 bases and J lost 7, with 12 bases in between. The CDR3 totals 12 residues. Germline CDR1 is DFQATT and CDR2 is SNEGSKA (reference sequence). The DNA for the CDR3 is TGCAGTGCTAGGGATGGCCCTCGGACCCAGTACTTC. Its protein is CSARDGPRTQYF.

As regards this clonotype: One end of the junction varies from germline; a read error may be responsible. The chain couples TRBV10-3 to TRBJ2-7; D is ambiguous. Germline loops: CDR1 ENHRY, CDR2 SYGVKD. The CDR3 covers 12 residues. The CDR3 reads CAISEGLEAKNF. The CDR3 DNA follows: TGTGCCATCAGTGAAGGCCTCGAGGCAAAGAACTTC.

The chain couples TRBV4-3 to TRBJ1-1; D gene uncertain. Germline V gene lookup returns CDR1 LGHNA and CDR2 YSLEER. CDR3 length: 12 amino acids. V was pared by 8 bases and J by 4 bases, with 11 bases between. The CDR3 protein is CASRALGTEAFF. DNA of the CDR3: TGCGCCAGCCGCGCCTTGGGCACTGAAGCTTTCTTT.

In its sample, this clonotype was seen a few times. The CDR3 DNA sequence: TGCAGTGCTACCGGGACAGCTCGGTCCGGCGAGCAGTACTTC. Its protein is CSATGTARSGEQYF. The chain employs TRBV20-1 and TRBJ2-7, with TRBD1 matching over 7 bases. V was clipped by 4 bases and J by 6 bases; unmatched bases: 12. Germline V CDR1 and CDR2: DFQATT, SNEGSKA (reference sequence). The CDR3 has 14 residues.

This clonotype was recorded a few times. The V gene is TRBV4-3, the J gene TRBJ2-5, with D perhaps being TRBD1 or TRBD2 (5 bases each). Trimming stripped 3 bases from V and 3 bases from J, with 17 bases between. This CDR3 has 16 amino acids. Germline loops: CDR1 LGHNA, CDR2 YSLEER. The CDR3 loop is CASSHHTGTDEETQYF. The DNA for the CDR3 is TGCGCCAGCAGCCACCATACCGGGACGGATGAAGAGACCCAGTACTTC.

This clonotype was seen a handful of times. V and J are TRBV14 and TRBJ2-3; D call uncertain. The germline V gene encodes CDR1 SGHDN and CDR2 FVKESK. V lost 1 base and J lost 5, with 4 bases in between. The CDR3 runs 12 residues. In DNA, the CDR3 is TGTGCCAGCAGCCAAGGGTTAGATACGCAGTATTTT. As protein: CASSQGLDTQYF.

The chain combines TRBV7-2 with TRBJ2-7, with TRBD2 matching 7 bases. The V gene's germline CDR1 is SGHTA and CDR2 FQGNSA. This CDR3 region has 15 residues. Germline trimming cut 6 bases from V and 0 bases from J; bases unmatched to any gene: 8. The CDR3 coding sequence is TGTGCCAGCAGTCGGGACTATACCCTCTCCTACGAGCAGTACTTC. This translates into CASSRDYTLSYEQYF.

This chain links TRBV11-3 with TRBJ2-1; 13 nucleotides agree with TRBD2. J was trimmed by 9 bases and V by 4 bases; bases with no gene match: 6. This CDR3 contains 15 residues. Germline loops: CDR1 SGHNT, CDR2 YENEEA. In DNA form, the CDR3 reads TGTGCCAGCAGCTACACTAGCGGGAGGGGAAGTGAGCAGTTCTTC. Translation gives CASSYTSGRGSEQFF.

This clonotype was detected a few times. The CDR3 sequence is CASSEGRHGTDTQYF. CDR3 coding DNA: TGCGCCAGCAGTGAGGGGCGGCACGGAACAGATACGCAGTATTTT. V usage is TRBV10-2 and J usage is TRBJ2-3; D remains ambiguous. Germline V gene lookup returns CDR1 WSHSY and CDR2 SAAADI. The CDR3 totals 15 residues. Trimming cost V 2 bases and J 3 bases, with 12 bases left between them.

J is TRBJ2-6 and V is TRBV6-5, with D unresolved. V lost 4 bases and J lost 6, with 10 bases in between. The CDR3 spans 14 residues. Germline values: CDR1 MNHEY, CDR2 SVGAGI. Here the CDR3 reads CASSSSTEANVLTF. DNA for the CDR3: TGTGCCAGCAGTTCCTCGACTGAGGCCAACGTCCTGACTTTC.

The genes are TRBV9 and TRBJ1-1, with TRBD1 matching 7 bases. CDR3 length: 11 amino acids. CDR1 is SGDLS, CDR2 YYNGEE, per germline. J lost 5 bases, V lost 7 bases, and 2 bases had no gene match. CDR3 region: CASGGQTEAFF. DNA of the CDR3: TGTGCCAGCGGGGGACAGACTGAAGCTTTCTTT.

V usage is TRBV29-1 and J usage is TRBJ2-1, with 10 bases fitting TRBD2. Germline V gene data show CDR1 as SQVTM and CDR2 as ANQGSEA. The trim removed 2 bases at V and 9 bases at J, leaving 7 bases unmatched. The CDR3 runs 14 residues. CDR3 nucleotides: TGCAGCGTTGAATCTAGCGGGAGTTGGGGTGAGCAGTTCTTC. Its translation: CSVESSGSWGEQFF.

This clonotype was seen a handful of times. The chain joins TRBV10-3 to TRBJ2-7, with 10 nucleotides matching TRBD2. In germline, CDR1 is ENHRY, CDR2 SYGVKD. Trimming at V came to 4 bases and at J to 5 bases, leaving 8 bases not matched to a gene. This CDR3 has 15 amino acids. The CDR3 DNA follows: TGTGCCATCAGTGGGGAAGCGGGAGGGCCCCACGAGCAGTACTTC. Protein product: CAISGEAGGPHEQYF.

V and J are TRBV20-1 and TRBJ2-3; TRBD1 matches 10 bases. Losses at the gene ends were 1 base for V and 7 bases for J; bases not matched to a gene: 11. CDR1 is DFQATT and CDR2 is SNEGSKA in the germline V gene (reference sequence). The CDR3 has 16 residues. The CDR3 DNA reads TGCAGTGCTAGAGGGCCGGGACAGGGGAGTTTGAATACGCAGTATTTT. It translates to CSARGPGQGSLNTQYF.

The rearrangement joins TRBV7-2 to TRBJ2-3; perhaps D is TRBD1 or TRBD2 (5 bases each). The CDR3 spans 15 residues. With 4 bases removed from V and 6 bases from J, the gap between germline ends came to 17 bases. Germline V gives CDR1 SGHTA, CDR2 FQGNSA. CDR3 protein: CASSSLGTVKDTQYF. The CDR3 bases are TGTGCCAGCAGCTCCTTGGGGACGGTGAAGGATACGCAGTATTTT.

The rearrangement joins TRBV12-3 or TRBV12-4 to TRBJ2-5; D remains unclear. Trimming left V 4 bases short and J 7 bases short, with 10 bases between. The CDR3 sequence is 12 residues long. CDR3 amino acids: CASSWDYGTQYF. CDR3 in DNA: TGTGCCAGCAGTTGGGATTACGGGACCCAGTACTTC.

This clonotype was found a few times. This rearrangement joins TRBV11-2 to TRBJ2-1; 9 bases agree with TRBD1. The CDR3 runs to 16 residues. CDR1 and CDR2 (germline): SGHAT, FQNNGV. After removal of 5 bases from V and 6 bases from J, the junction contained 11 bases not matched to a gene. CDR3 in DNA: TGTGCCAGCAGCCTTCGGACAGGGGCGCCTCCCAATGAGCAGTTCTTC. Residues: CASSLRTGAPPNEQFF.

This clonotype was seen many times. The J gene is TRBJ2-1, the V gene TRBV20-1; D not resolved. This CDR3 region has 15 residues. Germline values: CDR1 DFQATT, CDR2 SNEGSKA (reference sequence). The V and J ends lost 1 base and 4 bases respectively, with 14 bases between them. In DNA, the CDR3 is TGCAGTGCTAGAGGATACCCGGACGGATACAATGAGCAGTTCTTC. It translates to CSARGYPDGYNEQFF.

This clonotype occurred a few times. The chain has TRBV12-3 or TRBV12-4 and TRBJ2-1; D is undetermined. The CDR3 consists of 14 residues. V dropped 1 base and J dropped 4 bases, with 8 bases sitting between them. The CDR3 here is CASSLGALYNEQFF. The DNA for the CDR3 is TGTGCCAGCAGTTTAGGGGCACTTTACAATGAGCAGTTCTTC.

This clonotype was picked up a small number of times. The chain recombines TRBV5-1 with TRBJ1-6; 7 bases agree with TRBD1. CDR1 and CDR2 (germline): SGHRS, YFSETQ. The CDR3 covers 14 residues. The junction had 3 bases not matched to a gene; V was cut back by 4 bases and J by 5 bases. The CDR3 loop reads CASSTGQNNSPLHF. As DNA, the CDR3 is TGCGCCAGCAGCACGGGACAGAATAATTCACCCCTCCACTTT. The variable domain in full, completed from reference TRBV5-1 and TRBJ1-6, reads KAGVTQTPRYLIKTRGQQVTLSCSPISGHRSVSWYQQTPGQGLQFLFEYFSETQRNKGNFPGRFSGRQFSNSRSEMNVSTLELGDSALYLCASSTGQNNSPLHFGNGTRLTVT.

This clonotype has a handful of counts. In nucleotides, the CDR3 is TGTGCCAGCAGCGTAGGTGGCAGCAACACTGAAGCTTTCTTT. Its translation is CASSVGGSNTEAFF. The J gene is TRBJ1-1, the V gene TRBV9; D uncertain. Trimming pared 0 bases from V and 2 bases from J, leaving 8 bases between. CDR1 and CDR2 (germline): SGDLS, YYNGEE. This CDR3 is 14 amino acids long.

This clonotype showed up just a few times. V and J are TRBV20-1 and TRBJ2-5; no clear D gene. V lost 0 bases to trimming and J lost 3 bases, with 8 bases between them. The CDR3 covers 13 residues. CDR1 and CDR2 from the germline V gene are DFQATT and SNEGSKA (reference sequence). CDR3 DNA: TGCAGTGCTAGAGAACCTTGGGAAGAGACCCAGTACTTC. Translating it yields CSAREPWEETQYF.

This clonotype showed up just a few times. The V call is TRBV29-1, the J call TRBJ2-4, with a possible D match to TRBD2 (6 bases). Per germline, CDR1 SQVTM and CDR2 ANQGSEA. The CDR3 runs to 12 residues. V was shortened by 0 bases and J by 9 bases, with 9 bases between the two germline ends. Written as DNA, the CDR3 is TGCAGCGTTGAAGATCAGGAGGGCATTCAGTACTTC. This codes for CSVEDQEGIQYF.